These T cell receptor beta chains were read from a single sample in a study of T cell responses to AZD1222 COVID-19 vaccine. Method: immunoSEQ multiplex PCR; TCRdb's copy keeps in-frame clones and lacks some. The profile shows 85,000 to 130,000 clones, about 83% of them singletons. The sample in question was peripheral blood, obtained on day 0 of AZD1222 vaccination. These receptors were taken from an adult in good health. Each CDR3 is given with its conserved first and last residue. A D gene is named only where the DNA matches it firmly. Clone sizes are given selectively: once, few, many, or a class where the clone is expanded.

clone size	D gene	V gene	J gene	CDR3 protein	CDR3 DNA
-	-	TRBV19	TRBJ1-2	CASSIREANYGYTF	TGTGCCAGTAGTATCCGTGAAGCTAACTATGGCTACACCTTC
-	TRBD2	TRBV5-6	TRBJ2-3	CASSFSSGGTDTQYF	TGTGCCAGCAGCTTTTCTAGCGGGGGCACAGATACGCAGTATTTT
-	-	TRBV11-2	TRBJ2-6	CASSLDIPGANVLTF	TGTGCCAGCAGCTTAGATATTCCTGGGGCCAACGTCCTGACTTTC
once	TRBD1	TRBV7-6	TRBJ1-1	CASSPRQGRYTEAFF	TGTGCCAGCAGCCCTCGACAGGGGAGGTACACTGAAGCTTTCTTT
-	TRBD1	TRBV6-6	TRBJ1-1	CASSSTTGGTEAFF	TGTGCCAGCAGTAGTACGACAGGGGGCACTGAAGCTTTCTTT
-	-	TRBV4-3	TRBJ2-7	CASSQDRGSSYEQYF	TGCGCCAGCAGCCAAGATCGAGGGAGCTCCTACGAGCAGTACTTC
-	TRBD1	TRBV5-1	TRBJ1-3	CASTLTGFGNTIYF	TGCGCCAGCACCCTGACAGGGTTTGGAAACACCATATATTTT
-	-	TRBV7-8	TRBJ1-1	CASSGVAEAFF	TGTGCCAGCAGCGGGGTGGCTGAAGCTTTCTTT
-	TRBD2	TRBV5-4	TRBJ2-1	CASSPRRLAGGIDEQFF	TGTGCCAGCAGCCCCCGGCGGCTAGCGGGGGGGATAGATGAGCAGTTCTTC
-	TRBD1	TRBV6-4	TRBJ1-6	CASRGQGKGPLHF	TGTGCCAGCAGGGGACAGGGCAAAGGACCCCTCCACTTT
few	TRBD1	TRBV10-1	TRBJ2-2	CASSESTGTGELFF	TGCGCCAGCAGTGAGTCGACAGGGACCGGGGAGCTGTTTTTT
-	TRBD1	TRBV2	TRBJ2-3	CASSDGDSSTDTQYF	TGTGCCAGCAGTGATGGGGACAGCAGCACAGATACGCAGTATTTT
-	TRBD1	TRBV2	TRBJ2-1	CASRETGRGNEQFF	TGTGCCAGCAGGGAGACAGGGAGAGGCAATGAGCAGTTCTTC
-	-	TRBV7-2	TRBJ1-2	CASSLGGSAGYGYTF	TGTGCCAGCAGCTTAGGAGGTTCGGCAGGCTATGGCTACACCTTC
-	TRBD2	TRBV6-5	TRBJ2-7	CASRASGAIYEQYF	TGTGCCAGCAGGGCAAGCGGGGCGATCTACGAGCAGTACTTC
-	-	TRBV6-5	TRBJ1-1	CASSLGGVMNTEAFF	TGTGCCAGCAGTTTGGGGGGGGTCATGAACACTGAAGCTTTCTTT
-	-	TRBV19	TRBJ2-2	CASSQQVTGELFF	TGTGCCAGTAGTCAACAGGTTACCGGGGAGCTGTTTTTT
-	-	TRBV5-6	TRBJ1-5	CASSLAGAYRSNQPQHF	TGTGCCAGCAGCTTGGCCGGGGCTTACCGTAGCAATCAGCCCCAGCATTTT
-	-	TRBV4-1	TRBJ2-3	CASSLLSGSTDTQYF	TGCGCCAGCAGCCTCCTCTCCGGGAGCACAGATACGCAGTATTTT
-	-	TRBV5-6	TRBJ1-1	CASSPLTGGIMNTEAFF	TGTGCCAGCAGCCCCCTGACAGGTGGAATCATGAACACTGAAGCTTTCTTT
once	-	TRBV18	TRBJ1-5	CASSLSGQPQHF	TGTGCCAGCTCACTGTCAGGTCAGCCCCAGCATTTT
-	-	TRBV7-9	TRBJ1-1	CATSFMNTEAFF	TGTGCCACATCTTTTATGAACACTGAAGCTTTCTTT
-	-	TRBV19	TRBJ1-6	CASRGGLGSPLHF	TGTGCCAGTCGCGGGGGGCTAGGTTCACCCCTCCACTTT
-	-	TRBV21-1	TRBJ1-2	CASSLTGGAQGYTF	TGTGCCAGCAGCCTGACAGGGGGCGCCCAGGGCTACACCTTC
once	-	TRBV7-9	TRBJ1-1	CASSSPRGLNTEAFF	TGTGCCAGCAGCTCGCCCAGGGGATTGAACACTGAAGCTTTCTTT
-	TRBD1	TRBV6-1	TRBJ2-7	CASSGIRTGSNYEQYF	TGTGCCAGCAGTGGGATCAGGACAGGGTCAAACTACGAGCAGTACTTC
-	TRBD1	TRBV7-3	TRBJ1-4	CASSPHGTGDEKLFF	TGTGCCAGCAGCCCTCACGGGACAGGGGATGAAAAACTGTTTTTT
-	-	TRBV28	TRBJ2-2	CASSLMGGANTGELFF	TGTGCCAGCAGTTTAATGGGGGGAGCGAACACCGGGGAGCTGTTTTTT
few	-	TRBV5-4	TRBJ2-3	CASSFEVRTDTQYF	TGTGCCAGCAGCTTCGAAGTTCGCACAGATACGCAGTATTTT
once	TRBD1	TRBV6-5	TRBJ1-5	CASRADRGGPQHF	TGTGCCAGCAGGGCGGACAGGGGAGGGCCCCAGCATTTT
-	TRBD2	TRBV6-1	TRBJ2-3	CASSEALAGGPTDTQYF	TGTGCCAGCAGTGAAGCCCTAGCGGGGGGGCCAACAGATACGCAGTATTTT
once	-	TRBV29-1	TRBJ1-2	CSVDGWWRDGYTF	TGCAGCGTTGATGGTTGGTGGAGGGATGGCTACACCTTC
-	TRBD1	TRBV9	TRBJ1-4	CASSQGADEKLFF	TGTGCCAGCTCCCAGGGGGCGGATGAAAAACTGTTTTTT
-	-	TRBV6-5	TRBJ2-2	CASSGTGSNTGELFF	TGTGCCAGCAGCGGAACAGGGAGTAACACCGGGGAGCTGTTTTTT
-	-	TRBV4-2	TRBJ1-2	CASSQDRGGGAYGYTF	TGTGCCAGCAGCCAAGATCGAGGTGGTGGGGCCTATGGCTACACCTTC
-	-	TRBV7-9	TRBJ1-2	CASSLSAGGEYGYTF	TGTGCCAGCAGCTTAAGTGCTGGGGGGGAATATGGCTACACCTTC
-	-	TRBV7-3	TRBJ2-5	CASSLIPGQFQETQYF	TGTGCCAGCAGCTTAATTCCAGGACAGTTCCAAGAGACCCAGTACTTC
-	TRBD1	TRBV5-8	TRBJ1-2	CASSLGDRAGYTF	TGTGCCAGCAGCTTGGGAGACAGGGCGGGCTACACCTTC